The clone carrying this T cell receptor beta chain was seen repeatedly, ten times or more. No antigen is known for it. The data were taken from a study of T-cell reconstitution after alpha-beta-depleted transplantation in children. General study points: Some patients' high day-60 TCRbeta diversity was attributed to recipient cells surviving conditioning. T-cell counts and diversity at one year post-transplant came mainly from newly produced T cells. Several hundred rapidly expanded clones from non-depleted graft cells reportedly supplied alpha-beta T cells about two months post-transplant.

V shed 5 bases and J shed 2 bases, with 16 bases lying between them. Per the germline V gene, CDR1 is SGHRS and CDR2 is YFSETQ. The CDR3 has 15 residues. Unique molecular identifiers were incorporated when the TCRbeta library was constructed. TCRdb itself ran the PCR reads through MiXCR, one entry per CDR3 protein. The sample lists over 45,000 distinct CDR3 sequences; 5.5% to 7.5% were seen once. The J gene is TRBJ2-5, the V gene TRBV5-1, with a possible D match to TRBD1 (6 bases). The material was PBMCs, mostly from graft donor cells, obtained 60 days after TCRalphabeta/CD19-depleted stem cell transplant. The receptor comes from a female patient under 10 years old who had a stem cell transplant for aplastic anemia, so the T cells may come from the graft donor. CDR3 coding DNA: TGCGCCAGCAGGCCCTGGCAGGGGCAACAAGAGACCCAGTACTTC. Its translation is CASRPWQGQQETQYF.